This TCR beta chain was captured by sequencing in a study of blood T cell repertoires in COVID-19. Turning to the study itself: Italy, Spain and the United States were the sources of the convalescent and acute COVID-19 samples. T cells, B-cell-depleted T cells, or PBMCs supplied cDNA or gDNA.

A Seattle source enrolled patients during active infection and followed them longitudinally. The assay was immunoSEQ multiplex PCR, and TCRdb's table has in-frame clones only and misses some. Seen here are some 450,000 clones, 88% observed once, and the top ten hold over 10%. The sequence came from a woman in her 50s with COVID-19, enrolled during active disease. The specimen was peripheral blood.

The CDR3 bases are TGTGCCAGCAGCTTAGAAAGGGGCTTAGGCTACACCTTC. It yields the protein CASSLERGLGYTF. This sequence joins TRBV11-2 and TRBJ1-2; maybe TRBD1 (5 bases). V was clipped by 0 bases and J by 8 bases, with 10 bases between them. Germline values: CDR1 SGHAT, CDR2 FQNNGV. The CDR3 covers 13 residues.